The rows below give T cell receptor beta chains drawn from one sample of a study of T cell responses to AZD1222 COVID-19 vaccine. Method: immunoSEQ multiplex PCR; TCRdb's copy keeps in-frame clones and lacks some. The sample comprises approximately 150,000 clones, 75% to 95% of which are singletons, and around 3% rests with the top ten. This material consisted of peripheral blood, taken on day 0 of AZD1222 vaccination. The source is an adult in good health. Both conserved end residues are part of each CDR3. The order of the fields is clone size, J gene, D gene, V gene, CDR3 protein, CDR3 DNA. A D gene is named only where the DNA matches it firmly. Only part of the rows carry a size: once, few, many, or a class if the clone is expanded.

abundance: once
j_gene: TRBJ2-1
d_gene: NA
v_gene: TRBV7-2
CDR3aa: CASSLASGWENEQFF
CDR3nt: TGTGCCAGCAGCTTAGCATCGGGGTGGGAAAATGAGCAGTTCTTC

abundance: NA
j_gene: TRBJ2-3
d_gene: TRBD2
v_gene: TRBV5-1
CDR3aa: CASSLASGVTDTQYF
CDR3nt: TGCGCCAGCAGCTTGGCTAGCGGGGTTACAGATACGCAGTATTTT

abundance: NA
j_gene: TRBJ1-1
d_gene: NA
v_gene: TRBV4-3
CDR3aa: CASSQVDGMNTEAFF
CDR3nt: TGCGCCAGCAGCCAAGTGGACGGAATGAACACTGAAGCTTTCTTT

abundance: NA
j_gene: TRBJ2-7
d_gene: NA
v_gene: TRBV6-5
CDR3aa: CASSDRYEQYF
CDR3nt: TGTGCCAGCAGCGATAGATACGAGCAGTACTTC

abundance: NA
j_gene: TRBJ2-1
d_gene: TRBD2
v_gene: TRBV19
CDR3aa: CASSKRGAPLFF
CDR3nt: TGTGCCAGTAGTAAGCGGGGGGCCCCTTTATTCTTC

abundance: NA
j_gene: TRBJ1-2
d_gene: NA
v_gene: TRBV5-4
CDR3aa: CASSLGTKYYVGYTF
CDR3nt: TGTGCCAGCAGCTTGGGGACCAAGTATTATGTGGGCTACACCTTC

abundance: NA
j_gene: TRBJ1-5
d_gene: TRBD1
v_gene: TRBV7-2
CDR3aa: CASSSDRAQPQHF
CDR3nt: TGTGCCAGCAGTTCGGACAGGGCTCAGCCCCAGCATTTT

abundance: NA
j_gene: TRBJ1-6
d_gene: NA
v_gene: TRBV6-5
CDR3aa: CASRRGYSYNSPLHF
CDR3nt: TGTGCCAGCCGACGGGGCTACTCCTATAATTCACCCCTCCACTTT

abundance: NA
j_gene: TRBJ1-2
d_gene: TRBD1
v_gene: TRBV9
CDR3aa: CASSVLEGAPGGYTF
CDR3nt: TGTGCCAGCAGCGTACTTGAGGGGGCGCCGGGTGGCTACACCTTC

abundance: NA
j_gene: TRBJ1-4
d_gene: NA
v_gene: TRBV6-5
CDR3aa: CASRRRGGVGEKLFF
CDR3nt: TGTGCCAGCAGACGGCGGGGCGGAGTGGGTGAAAAACTGTTTTTT

abundance: NA
j_gene: TRBJ2-3
d_gene: TRBD1
v_gene: TRBV7-9
CDR3aa: CASSLTRGRDTQYF
CDR3nt: TGTGCCAGCAGCTTAACCAGGGGGAGAGATACGCAGTATTTT

abundance: NA
j_gene: TRBJ2-3
d_gene: TRBD2
v_gene: TRBV18
CDR3aa: CASSPGLADTDTQYF
CDR3nt: TGTGCCAGCTCACCGGGGCTAGCGGACACAGATACGCAGTATTTT

abundance: NA
j_gene: TRBJ2-1
d_gene: TRBD2
v_gene: TRBV18
CDR3aa: CASSPTSGGNEQFF
CDR3nt: TGTGCCAGCTCGCCGACTAGCGGGGGCAATGAGCAGTTCTTC

abundance: once
j_gene: TRBJ2-1
d_gene: NA
v_gene: TRBV19
CDR3aa: CASSMSASNEQFF
CDR3nt: TGTGCCAGTAGTATGTCGGCCAGTAATGAGCAGTTCTTC

abundance: NA
j_gene: TRBJ2-7
d_gene: NA
v_gene: TRBV4-1
CDR3aa: CASSQAQGGEQYF
CDR3nt: TGCGCCAGCAGCCAAGCTCAGGGAGGCGAGCAGTACTTC

abundance: NA
j_gene: TRBJ2-1
d_gene: NA
v_gene: TRBV6-1
CDR3aa: CASSEEASYNEQFF
CDR3nt: TGTGCCAGCAGTGAAGAAGCCTCCTACAATGAGCAGTTCTTC

abundance: NA
j_gene: TRBJ2-7
d_gene: TRBD1
v_gene: TRBV5-5
CDR3aa: CASSRGWDSSYEQYF
CDR3nt: TGTGCCAGCAGCCGTGGTTGGGACAGCTCCTACGAGCAGTACTTC

abundance: NA
j_gene: TRBJ2-7
d_gene: NA
v_gene: TRBV6-1
CDR3aa: CASSEARISYEQYF
CDR3nt: TGTGCCAGCAGTGAAGCCAGGATATCCTACGAGCAGTACTTC

abundance: NA
j_gene: TRBJ2-5
d_gene: NA
v_gene: TRBV9
CDR3aa: CASSVQRTQGGQETQYF
CDR3nt: TGTGCCAGCAGCGTGCAGCGTACCCAAGGGGGTCAAGAGACCCAGTACTTC

abundance: NA
j_gene: TRBJ1-1
d_gene: NA
v_gene: TRBV30
CDR3aa: CAWSVLRGGTEAFF
CDR3nt: TGTGCCTGGAGTGTACTTAGGGGGGGGACTGAAGCTTTCTTT

abundance: NA
j_gene: TRBJ2-5
d_gene: TRBD1
v_gene: TRBV6-2/TRBV6-3
CDR3aa: CASSYPRRTGGRQETQYF
CDR3nt: TGTGCCAGCAGTTACCCTCGTCGGACAGGGGGTAGGCAAGAGACCCAGTACTTC

abundance: NA
j_gene: TRBJ1-2
d_gene: NA
v_gene: TRBV6-5
CDR3aa: CAADPNRVNYGYTF
CDR3nt: TGTGCCGCGGACCCCAATAGGGTTAACTATGGCTACACCTTC

abundance: NA
j_gene: TRBJ1-1
d_gene: NA
v_gene: TRBV18
CDR3aa: CASSPPGGAGNTEAFF
CDR3nt: TGTGCCAGCTCACCACCGGGTGGGGCTGGCAACACTGAAGCTTTCTTT

abundance: NA
j_gene: TRBJ2-7
d_gene: TRBD1
v_gene: TRBV5-6
CDR3aa: CASSPDRGLVQYF
CDR3nt: TGTGCCAGCAGCCCAGACAGGGGCCTGGTGCAGTACTTC

abundance: NA
j_gene: TRBJ1-2
d_gene: TRBD1
v_gene: TRBV7-9
CDR3aa: CASSRDRGSFNYGYTF
CDR3nt: TGTGCCAGCAGCCGGGACAGGGGTTCCTTTAACTATGGCTACACCTTC

abundance: NA
j_gene: TRBJ2-5
d_gene: TRBD2
v_gene: TRBV10-3
CDR3aa: CAISGMVYGGGSETQYF
CDR3nt: TGTGCCATCAGTGGCATGGTCTATGGCGGGGGATCGGAGACCCAGTACTTC

abundance: NA
j_gene: TRBJ1-2
d_gene: TRBD1
v_gene: TRBV6-6
CDR3aa: CASSLTGKYGYTF
CDR3nt: TGTGCCAGCAGCCTGACAGGGAAGTATGGCTACACCTTC